This T cell receptor (beta chain) was captured by sequencing in a study of CD4+ T cells in melanoma. About this clone: No antigen is known for it.

Trimming at V came to 0 bases and at J to 4 bases, leaving 5 bases not matched to a gene. Germline CDR1 and CDR2: SGHRS and YFSETQ. This CDR3 region has 16 residues. Overall study results and limits: CD8+ T cell, macrophage and B cell function reportedly correlated with neoantigen-specific CD4+ T cells. In melanoma, neoantigen-specific CD4+ T cells reportedly differed in differentiation state.

Clones were read by immunoSEQ multiplex PCR, and TCRdb kept only the in-frame ones, dropping some. This sample has over 100,000 clones, with about 92% found just once. The genes are TRBV5-1 and TRBJ2-1; TRBD2 matches at 9 bases. What was sequenced was peripheral blood. The receptor comes from a human donor with melanoma. The CDR3 protein is CASSLVSGGKYNEQFF. The CDR3 DNA sequence: TGCGCCAGCAGCTTGGTTAGCGGGGGTAAATACAATGAGCAGTTCTTC.